This is a list of T cell receptor beta chains from one sample in a study of blood T cell repertoires in COVID-19. TCRdb's copy holds only in-frame clones and misses some; the assay was immunoSEQ multiplex PCR. This sample has some 150,000 clones, with roughly four fifths found just once. Sequenced: peripheral blood. All receptors derive from a human donor in a cohort sampled during active COVID-19. CDR3s include the opening cysteine and the closing phenylalanine or tryptophan. Not all rows give a size; the values are once, few, many and, for expanded clones, a class.

CDR3aa: CASSAIHRGGTEAFF; v_gene: TRBV19; j_gene: TRBJ1-1; abundance: .; len: 15
CDR3aa: CASSSVATEAFF; v_gene: TRBV6-6; j_gene: TRBJ1-1; abundance: .; len: 12
CDR3aa: CASSLRPNEQYF; v_gene: TRBV5-6; j_gene: TRBJ2-7; abundance: .; len: 12
CDR3aa: CASSYPGDGSNQPQHF; v_gene: TRBV6-2/TRBV6-3; j_gene: TRBJ1-5; abundance: .; len: 16
CDR3aa: CASSRRGELEQFF; v_gene: TRBV11-3; j_gene: TRBJ2-1; abundance: few; len: 13
CDR3aa: CASSQLRPPRSRERNTIYF; v_gene: TRBV23-1; j_gene: TRBJ1-3; abundance: few; len: 19
CDR3aa: CASNRGANYGYTF; v_gene: TRBV7-2; j_gene: TRBJ1-2; abundance: .; len: 13
CDR3aa: CASSLTGGRTDTQYF; v_gene: TRBV2; j_gene: TRBJ2-3; abundance: .; len: 15
CDR3aa: CARDLAGLSYGYTF; v_gene: TRBV5-3; j_gene: TRBJ1-2; abundance: .; len: 14
CDR3aa: CASSFGTGLSSYNEQFF; v_gene: TRBV5-1; j_gene: TRBJ2-1; abundance: .; len: 17
CDR3aa: CASSSWGGNQPQHF; v_gene: TRBV19; j_gene: TRBJ1-5; abundance: few; len: 14
CDR3aa: CASSLSSGGAGETQYF; v_gene: TRBV7-2; j_gene: TRBJ2-5; abundance: .; len: 16
CDR3aa: CASSDRGTGSYNEQFF; v_gene: TRBV19; j_gene: TRBJ2-1; abundance: .; len: 16
CDR3aa: CASSELLAGYNEQFF; v_gene: TRBV2; j_gene: TRBJ2-1; abundance: .; len: 15
CDR3aa: CASSSGGETQYF; v_gene: TRBV6-1; j_gene: TRBJ2-5; abundance: .; len: 12
CDR3aa: CASSPNLQGRTEAFF; v_gene: TRBV18; j_gene: TRBJ1-1; abundance: .; len: 15